This section outlines one TCR beta chain sequence together with its context. Its target is unknown. The germline gives CDR1 MDHEN, CDR2 SYDVKM. Trimming took off 5 bases at V and 11 bases at J, with 10 bases between the two ends. This CDR3 is built from 12 residues. These data belong to a study of T cell responses to AZD1222 COVID-19 vaccine. Study background: Second-dose intervals of approximately 4 or approximately 12 weeks were pooled. Whole-study results and caveats: The study identified only 6 or 7 AZD1222 recipients as seropositive at baseline. Spike-specific TCR depth and breadth grew after two AZD1222 doses. Sampling that yielded the repertoires occurred only after the peak T cell response.

Data came from immunoSEQ multiplex PCR; TCRdb stores just in-frame clones and leaves some out. The repertoire has some 61,000 clones, roughly nine tenths of them found once; the top ten carry around 16%. The source was peripheral blood, collected on day 0 of AZD1222 vaccination. The source of this sequence is an adult in good health. The chain employs TRBV28 and TRBJ1-6; D not certain. The CDR3 is CASSLQGTPLHF. The DNA for the CDR3 is TGTGCCAGCAGTCTCCAAGGGACACCCCTCCACTTT.